This is a list of T cell receptor beta chains from one sample in a study of cytomegalovirus exposure and HLA in healthy donors. Clones were sequenced by immunoSEQ multiplex PCR, and TCRdb holds only the in-frame ones, with some missing. The sample records about 180,000 clones, approximately 80% being singletons. What was sequenced was PBMCs. These receptors were collected from a man younger than 30 in good health and CMV-seronegative. The CDR3 runs from the conserved cysteine through the conserved F or W. The order of the fields is V gene, J gene, CDR3 protein.

TRBV10-3	TRBJ1-3	CATWTGPGATIYF
TRBV5-1	TRBJ1-1	CASSFRGRGEAFF
TRBV7-2	TRBJ1-5	CASSPRTTYSNQPQHF
TRBV27	TRBJ2-7	CASRPGTTYEQYF
TRBV27	TRBJ2-1	CASNLDSWDEQFF
TRBV6-5	TRBJ1-1	CASSGRKADTEAFF
TRBV7-2	TRBJ2-7	CASSLEAGAYEQYF
TRBV19	TRBJ1-1	CASSRVSRTEAFF
TRBV5-6	TRBJ1-1	CASSSTGRNTEAFF
TRBV11-2	TRBJ2-5	CASSLGGLAGGETQYF
TRBV25-1	TRBJ2-1	CASRRGGRINEQFF
TRBV19	TRBJ1-2	CASTTGFRGPLNYGYTF
TRBV6-5	TRBJ1-1	CASSYTGHPGAFF
TRBV28	TRBJ1-3	CASEEGDHGNTIYF
TRBV28	TRBJ1-1	CASTGTGGFMNTEAFF
TRBV28	TRBJ1-5	CATKQGDLSNQPQHF
TRBV4-1	TRBJ2-7	CASSQERGGSYEQYF
TRBV5-1	TRBJ1-1	CASSGLTGEGPTEAFF
TRBV29-1	TRBJ2-1	CSVERRDRGYNEQFF
TRBV27	TRBJ2-5	CASSVGLARETQYF
TRBV28	TRBJ2-7	CASSPVEGRRSYEQYF
TRBV19	TRBJ1-2	CASTRQANNYGYTF
TRBV6-1	TRBJ2-2	CASGRDRMNGELFF
TRBV28	TRBJ2-3	CASSLVGEGVGDTQYF
TRBV30	TRBJ1-6	CAWSVLQGGNSPLHF
TRBV27	TRBJ2-1	CASLRGAENNEQFF
TRBV7-3	TRBJ1-1	CASAQGWNTEAFF
TRBV5-1	TRBJ2-3	CASSPTITDTQYF
TRBV7-9	TRBJ2-1	CASSSRVGPPRNEQFF
TRBV6-1	TRBJ1-2	CATRGQGNRGYTF
TRBV19	TRBJ1-2	CASISGEHGYTF